The next 9 T cell receptor beta chains were all read from a single sample in a study of cytomegalovirus exposure and HLA in healthy donors. PCR used 60 Vbeta primers and 13 Jbeta primers. Clones were sequenced by immunoSEQ multiplex PCR, and TCRdb holds only the in-frame ones, with some missing. The repertoire holds more than 150,000 clones, with around 80% as singletons. Material for sequencing was PBMCs. These TCRs come from a man in his forties in good health and CMV-seronegative.

The sample holds one count of this clone. The rearrangement joins TRBV19 to TRBJ1-1; D gene uncertain. Trimming removed 7 bases at V and 1 base at J, with 4 bases between. The CDR3 has 11 amino acids. Germline V gene lookup returns CDR1 LNHDA and CDR2 SQIVND (reference sequence). DNA of the CDR3: TGTGCCAGTATAGAGAACACTGAAGCTTTCTTT. Its protein product is CASIENTEAFF.

This sequence joins TRBV7-9 and TRBJ2-1, with 9 bases lining up with TRBD2. The length of the CDR3 is 15 residues. The germline V gene encodes CDR1 SEHNR and CDR2 FQNEAQ (reference sequence). V gave up 6 bases and J gave up 5 bases; unmatched junction bases: 8. CDR3 bases: TGTGCCAGCAGTTCTGGGACTAGCTTCAACAATGAGCAGTTCTTC. This gives the protein CASSSGTSFNNEQFF.

V and J are TRBV19 and TRBJ1-2, with D tentatively TRBD1 (6 bases). V dropped 3 bases and J dropped 6 bases, with 11 bases sitting between them. Per germline, CDR1 LNHDA and CDR2 SQIVND (reference sequence). This CDR3 has 13 residues. The CDR3: CASSMGGLNGYTF. The CDR3 DNA reads as TGTGCCAGTAGTATGGGGGGGCTGAATGGCTACACCTTC.

The V and J genes are TRBV7-3 and TRBJ2-1; 7 bases line up with TRBD1. The CDR3 runs 15 residues. Germline lookup yields CDR1 SGHTA and CDR2 FQGTGA. The trim removed 5 bases at V and 0 bases at J, leaving 4 bases unmatched. The CDR3 bases are TGTGCCAGCAGCCAGACAGGGTCCTCCTACAATGAGCAGTTCTTC. Its translation: CASSQTGSSYNEQFF. Using reference TRBV7-3 and TRBJ2-1 for the parts outside the CDR3, the full variable domain is GAGVSQTPSNKVTEKGKYVELRCDPISGHTALYWYRQSLGQGPEFLIYFQGTGAADDSGLPNDRFFAVRPEGSVSTLKIQRTERGDSAVYLCASSQTGSSYNEQFFGPGTRLTVL.

The chain couples TRBV7-9 to TRBJ1-2; no reliable D call. Germline-derived CDR1 and CDR2 are SEHNR and FQNEAQ (reference sequence). Trimming took off 6 bases at V and 0 bases at J, with 17 bases between the two ends. CDR3 length: 16 amino acids. The CDR3 reads CASSPRDATSNYGYTF. The DNA of the CDR3 is TGTGCCAGCAGTCCTCGGGATGCTACTTCTAACTATGGCTACACCTTC.

The rearrangement links TRBV28 to TRBJ1-1; a possible D gene is TRBD1 (5 bases). From germline, CDR1 is MDHEN and CDR2 SYDVKM. The CDR3 sequence is 14 residues long. V lost 2 bases and J 4 bases, leaving 11 bases between the germline ends. DNA of the CDR3: TGTGCCAGCAGTTTAGCAGGGAGGGTCACTGAAGCTTTCTTT. It translates to CASSLAGRVTEAFF.

This chain connects TRBV7-2 to TRBJ2-7; TRBD2 aligns across 7 bases. J gave up 2 bases and V 2 bases, and 6 bases lay outside the gene matches. There are 15 residues in the CDR3. Germline loops: CDR1 SGHTA, CDR2 FQGNSA. The CDR3 DNA reads as TGTGCCAGCAGCTTAAGCGCGGGAGTCGCCTACGAGCAGTACTTC. Translation: CASSLSAGVAYEQYF. The entire variable domain, with the rest obtained from reference TRBV7-2 and TRBJ2-7, is as follows: GAGVSQSPSNKVTEKGKDVELRCDPISGHTALYWYRQSLGQGLEFLIYFQGNSAPDKSGLPSDRFSAERTGGSVSTLTIQRTQQEDSAVYLCASSLSAGVAYEQYFGPGTRLTVT.

The V call is TRBV7-6, the J call TRBJ2-2; 8 bases are a match to TRBD2. The CDR3 contains 15 residues. V shed 3 bases, J shed 7 bases, and the junction held 7 bases outside the gene matches. The V gene's germline CDR1 is SGHVS and CDR2 FNYEAQ. The CDR3, as DNA: TGTGCCAGCAGCTTGGTACTAGCGGTTAGCGGGGAGCTGTTTTTT. Residues: CASSLVLAVSGELFF.

The chain joins TRBV11-3 to TRBJ2-1; D gene unclear. Per germline, CDR1 SGHNT and CDR2 YENEEA. The V end lost 3 bases, the J end lost 5 bases, and 8 bases lay between the germline ends. This CDR3 contains 13 residues. DNA of the CDR3: TGTGCCAGCAGCTTTCAATCAGACAATGAGCAGTTCTTC. The encoded protein is CASSFQSDNEQFF.